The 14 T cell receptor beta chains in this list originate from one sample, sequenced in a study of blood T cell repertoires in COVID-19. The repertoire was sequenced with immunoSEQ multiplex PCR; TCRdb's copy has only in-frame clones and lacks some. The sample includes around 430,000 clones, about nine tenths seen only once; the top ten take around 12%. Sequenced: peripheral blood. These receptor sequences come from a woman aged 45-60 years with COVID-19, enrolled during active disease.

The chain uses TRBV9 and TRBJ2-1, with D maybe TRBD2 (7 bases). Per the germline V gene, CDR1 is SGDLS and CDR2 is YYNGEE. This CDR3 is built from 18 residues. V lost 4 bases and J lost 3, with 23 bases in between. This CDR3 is CASSPHIDGGLVYNEQFF. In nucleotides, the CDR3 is TGTGCCAGCAGCCCTCATATAGACGGGGGGCTAGTCTACAATGAGCAGTTCTTC.

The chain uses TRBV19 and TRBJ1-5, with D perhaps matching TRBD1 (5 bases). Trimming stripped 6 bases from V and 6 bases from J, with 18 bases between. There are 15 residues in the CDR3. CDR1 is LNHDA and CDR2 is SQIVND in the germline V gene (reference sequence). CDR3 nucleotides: TGTGCCAGTAGCCCTCCCGGGGGGAGTCCTCAGCCCCAGCATTTT. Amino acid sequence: CASSPPGGSPQPQHF.

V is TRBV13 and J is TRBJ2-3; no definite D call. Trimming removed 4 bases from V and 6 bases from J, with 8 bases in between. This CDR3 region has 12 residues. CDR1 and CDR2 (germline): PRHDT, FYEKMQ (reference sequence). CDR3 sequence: CASSSTEDTQYF. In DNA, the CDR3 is TGTGCCAGCAGCTCCACCGAGGATACGCAGTATTTT.

The CDR3 nucleotides are TGTGCCAGCAGCCAAGTCTCCGAGACAGCAGTCTCCACCTTC. Its translation: CASSQVSETAVSTF. V usage is TRBV3-1 (or the pseudogene TRBV3-2) and J usage is TRBJ1-2; tentative D call: TRBD1 (5 bases). The V end was cut by 1 base, the J end by 13 bases, with 19 bases between. The CDR3 sequence is 14 residues long. Germline assignment: CDR1 LGHDT and CDR2 YNNKEL (reference sequence).

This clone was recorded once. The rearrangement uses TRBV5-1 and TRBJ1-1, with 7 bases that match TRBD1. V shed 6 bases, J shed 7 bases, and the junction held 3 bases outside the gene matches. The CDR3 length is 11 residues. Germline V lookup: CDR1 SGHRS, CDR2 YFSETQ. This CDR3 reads CASIGTDEAFF. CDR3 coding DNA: TGCGCCAGCATCGGGACAGATGAAGCTTTCTTT.

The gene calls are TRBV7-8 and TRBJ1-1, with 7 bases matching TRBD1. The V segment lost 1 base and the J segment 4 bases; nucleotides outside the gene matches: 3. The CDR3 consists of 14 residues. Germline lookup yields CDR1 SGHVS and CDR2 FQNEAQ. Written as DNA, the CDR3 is TGTGCCAGCAGCTTAGACCAGGGGGGCACTGAAGCTTTCTTT. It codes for CASSLDQGGTEAFF.

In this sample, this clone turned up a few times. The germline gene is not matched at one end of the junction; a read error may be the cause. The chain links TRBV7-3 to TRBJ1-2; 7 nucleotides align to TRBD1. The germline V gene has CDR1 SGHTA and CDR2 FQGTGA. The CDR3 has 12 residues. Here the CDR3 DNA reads TGTGCCAGCAGCTTAGAGTTGGGACAGATATTCTTC. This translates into CASSLELGQIFF.

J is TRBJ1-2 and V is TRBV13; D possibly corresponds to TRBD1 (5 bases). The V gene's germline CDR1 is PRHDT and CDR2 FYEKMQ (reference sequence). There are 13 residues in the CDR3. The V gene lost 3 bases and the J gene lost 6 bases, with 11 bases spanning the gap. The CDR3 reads CASSFGRGDGYTF. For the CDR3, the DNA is TGTGCCAGCAGCTTCGGGCGGGGGGATGGCTACACCTTC. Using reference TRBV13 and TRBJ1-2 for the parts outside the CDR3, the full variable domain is AAGVIQSPRHLIKEKRETATLKCYPIPRHDTVYWYQQGPGQDPQFLISFYEKMQSDKGSIPDRFSAQQFSDYHSELNMSSLELGDSALYFCASSFGRGDGYTFGSGTRLTVV.

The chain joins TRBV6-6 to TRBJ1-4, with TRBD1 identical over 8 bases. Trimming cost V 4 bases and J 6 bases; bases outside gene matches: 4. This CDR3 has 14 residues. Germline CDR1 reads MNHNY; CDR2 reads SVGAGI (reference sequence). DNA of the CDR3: TGTGCCAGCAGTTTTGGACAGGGTTATGAAAAACTGTTTTTT. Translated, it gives CASSFGQGYEKLFF.

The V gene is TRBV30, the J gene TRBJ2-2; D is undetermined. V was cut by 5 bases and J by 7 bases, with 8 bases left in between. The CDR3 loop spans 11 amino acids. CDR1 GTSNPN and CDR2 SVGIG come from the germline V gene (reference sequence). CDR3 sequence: CAWDSSGELFF. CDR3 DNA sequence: TGTGCCTGGGATTCGAGCGGGGAGCTGTTTTTT.

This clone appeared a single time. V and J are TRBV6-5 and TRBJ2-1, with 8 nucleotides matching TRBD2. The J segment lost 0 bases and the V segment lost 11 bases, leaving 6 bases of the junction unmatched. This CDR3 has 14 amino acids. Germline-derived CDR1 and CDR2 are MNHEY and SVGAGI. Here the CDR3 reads CALKRGHSYNEQFF. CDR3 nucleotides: TGTGCCCTAAAGCGGGGGCACTCCTACAATGAGCAGTTCTTC.

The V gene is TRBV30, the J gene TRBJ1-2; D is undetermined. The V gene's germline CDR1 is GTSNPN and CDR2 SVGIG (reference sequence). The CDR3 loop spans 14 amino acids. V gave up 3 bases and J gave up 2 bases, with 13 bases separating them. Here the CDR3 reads CAWRAGRRNYGYTF. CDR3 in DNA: TGTGCCTGGAGGGCGGGCCGTCGAAACTATGGCTACACCTTC.

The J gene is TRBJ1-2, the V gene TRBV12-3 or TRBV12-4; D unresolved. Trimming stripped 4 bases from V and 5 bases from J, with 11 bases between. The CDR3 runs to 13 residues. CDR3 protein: CASSSSTPYGYTF. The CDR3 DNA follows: TGTGCCAGCAGTTCCTCGACACCATATGGCTACACCTTC.

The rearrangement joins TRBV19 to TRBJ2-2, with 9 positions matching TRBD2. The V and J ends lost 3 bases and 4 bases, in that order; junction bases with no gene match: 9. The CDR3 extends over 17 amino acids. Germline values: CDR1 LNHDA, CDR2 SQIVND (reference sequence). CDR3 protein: CASSIRAGGIGTGELFF. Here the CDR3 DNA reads TGTGCCAGTAGTATTCGAGCGGGGGGCATCGGCACCGGGGAGCTGTTTTTT.